Shown below are 8 T cell receptor beta chains from a single sample sequenced in a study of T cell repertoires in cytomegalovirus infection. These TCRs' antigens remain unknown. One entry per CDR3 protein, called by TCRdb with MiXCR from the reads. This sample has roughly 500,000 distinct CDR3 sequences, with around 35% found just once. This material consisted of cultured PBMCs, taken from culture after CMV antigen stimulation. All receptors derive from a human donor in good health (CMV status not recorded). Some clones in this sample may be carry-over from other donors' samples.

V is TRBV12-5 and J is TRBJ2-1, with 8 positions matching TRBD2. This CDR3 spans 17 amino acids. J was trimmed by 7 bases and V by 0 bases; bases with no gene match: 11. Germline CDR1 is LGHNT and CDR2 is FRNRAP. CDR3 residues: CASGLVPPPAGVNEQFF. Here the CDR3 DNA reads TGTGCTAGTGGTTTGGTCCCGCCCCCAGCGGGAGTAAATGAGCAGTTCTTC.

This clonotype was observed many times. The gene calls are TRBV7-2 and TRBJ2-3; tentative D call: TRBD1 (6 bases). This CDR3 region has 14 residues. From germline, CDR1 is SGHTA and CDR2 FQGNSA. V was clipped by 1 base and J by 1 base, with 6 bases between them. In DNA form, the CDR3 reads TGTGCCAGCAGCTTAGACAGGGGCACAGATACGCAGTATTTT. Translation gives CASSLDRGTDTQYF.

This clonotype has more than one count but fewer than ten. The chain is built from TRBV19 and TRBJ1-5, with D tentatively TRBD1 (5 bases). Trimming left V 7 bases short and J 7 bases short, with 20 bases between. This CDR3 spans 15 amino acids. Germline loops: CDR1 LNHDA, CDR2 SQIVND (reference sequence). The CDR3 region has the DNA TGTGCCAGTACCCCGATTTGGACAAGGGGCCAGCCCCAGCATTTT. Translated: CASTPIWTRGQPQHF.

The rearrangement uses TRBV20-1 and TRBJ1-2, with 9 bases identical to TRBD1. The CDR3 sequence is 14 residues long. V was pared by 0 bases and J by 6 bases, with 5 bases of the junction left unmatched. Germline values: CDR1 DFQATT, CDR2 SNEGSKA (reference sequence). CDR3 DNA sequence: TGCAGTGCTAGAGACACCGGGACAGGGAATGGCTACACCTTC. Its protein product is CSARDTGTGNGYTF.

This clonotype turned up a few times. The chain has TRBV12-3 or TRBV12-4 and TRBJ2-4, with a weak D call TRBD1 (5 bases). The CDR3 spans 15 residues. Deletions cut 5 bases from V and 5 bases from J, with 16 bases between. This chain's CDR3 is CASSPQGPDQNIQYF. DNA of the CDR3: TGTGCCAGCAGTCCTCAGGGCCCCGACCAAAACATTCAGTACTTC.

There are many counts of this clonotype. The V call is TRBV7-2, the J call TRBJ2-3, with D perhaps being TRBD1 or TRBD2 (5 bases each). Germline assignment: CDR1 SGHTA and CDR2 FQGNSA. The CDR3 has 15 amino acids. V gave up 3 bases and J gave up 0 bases, with 10 bases separating them. CDR3 bases: TGTGCCAGCAGCTTGGGGACCGGGAGCACAGATACGCAGTATTTT. Its protein is CASSLGTGSTDTQYF.

Only a few counts were recorded for this clonotype. The CDR3 DNA sequence: TGTGCCAGCAGTGAGTTGTTAGCGGGAGATGGGGAGACCCAGTACTTC. Its translation is CASSELLAGDGETQYF. The gene calls are TRBV25-1 and TRBJ2-5; 9 bases are a match to TRBD2. Germline CDR1 reads MGHDK; CDR2 reads SYGVNS. With 3 bases clipped from V and 5 bases from J, the junction kept 10 bases outside the gene matches. The CDR3 length is 16 residues.

This clonotype occurred a few times. The chain carries TRBV12-3 or TRBV12-4 and TRBJ1-2; 10 positions agree with TRBD1. The CDR3 contains 14 residues. V gave up 6 bases and J gave up 5 bases; unmatched junction bases: 6. The CDR3 DNA sequence: TGTGCCAGCAGCCGACAGGGGGCTGGTTATGGCTACACCTTC. It is translated as CASSRQGAGYGYTF.